In its sample, the clone carrying this T cell receptor beta chain was seen a few times. Its antigen is unidentified. In TCRdb, the 5' RACE reads were re-called with MiXCR into one record per CDR3 protein. The sample shows fewer than 250,000 distinct CDR3 sequences, roughly 9.4% of them seen only once. There are 15 residues in the CDR3. Germline-derived CDR1 and CDR2 are LGHDT and YNNKEL (reference sequence). J was trimmed by 6 bases and V by 1 base; bases with no gene match: 7. This sample stems from a study of identical twins. General study findings and limits: Reduced insertions were recorded for abundant cord blood beta clonotypes, with no such pattern in memory repertoires. Models came in too low on out-of-frame TCR alpha sharing in monozygotic twins.

Sequences were obtained from memory (CD45RO+) T cells sorted from blood. The chain uses TRBV3-1 and TRBJ2-7; 9 bases map to TRBD2. This TCR came from a woman younger than 30 in good health. CDR3 region: CASSQGRTSVGEQYF. The CDR3, as DNA: TGTGCCAGCAGCCAAGGTCGGACTAGCGTCGGCGAGCAGTACTTC.